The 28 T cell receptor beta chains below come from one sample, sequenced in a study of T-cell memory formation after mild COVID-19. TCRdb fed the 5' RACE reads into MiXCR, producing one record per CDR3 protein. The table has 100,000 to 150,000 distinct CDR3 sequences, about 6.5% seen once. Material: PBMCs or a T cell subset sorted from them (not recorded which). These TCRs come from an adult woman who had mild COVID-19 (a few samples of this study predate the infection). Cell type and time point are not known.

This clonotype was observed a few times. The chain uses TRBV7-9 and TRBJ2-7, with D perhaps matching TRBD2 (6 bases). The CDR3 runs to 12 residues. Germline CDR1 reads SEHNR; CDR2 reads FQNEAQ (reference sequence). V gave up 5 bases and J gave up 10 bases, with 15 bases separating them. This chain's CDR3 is CASSLGGGEQYF. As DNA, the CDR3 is TGTGCCAGCAGCCTCGGGGGAGGAGAACAGTACTTC. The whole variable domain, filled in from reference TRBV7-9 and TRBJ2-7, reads DTGVSQNPRHKITKRGQNVTFRCDPISEHNRLYWYRQTLGQGPEFLTYFQNEAQLEKSRLLSDRFSAERPKGSFSTLEIQRTEQGDSAMYLCASSLGGGEQYFGPGTRLTVT.

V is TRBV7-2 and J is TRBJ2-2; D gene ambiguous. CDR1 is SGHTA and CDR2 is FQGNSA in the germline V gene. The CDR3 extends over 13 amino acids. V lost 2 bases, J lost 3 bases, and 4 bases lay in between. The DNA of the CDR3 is TGTGCCAGCAGCTTAATGGACACCGGGGAGCTGTTTTTT. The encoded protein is CASSLMDTGELFF.

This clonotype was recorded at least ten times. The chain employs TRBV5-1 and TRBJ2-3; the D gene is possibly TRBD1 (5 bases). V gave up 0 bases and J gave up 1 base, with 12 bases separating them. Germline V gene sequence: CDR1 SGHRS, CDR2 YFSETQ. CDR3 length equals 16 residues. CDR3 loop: CASSLAQVTGTDTQYF. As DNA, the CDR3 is TGCGCCAGCAGCTTGGCCCAGGTGACAGGCACAGATACGCAGTATTTT.

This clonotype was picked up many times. The CDR3 DNA sequence: TGTGCCAGCAGCAACCCTAGCGCTAACACCGGGGAGCTGTTTTTT. Its translation: CASSNPSANTGELFF. V is TRBV7-9 and J is TRBJ2-2, with a tentative D call TRBD2 (6 bases). V was pared by 5 bases and J by 2 bases, with 12 bases between. CDR3 length: 15 residues. CDR1 and CDR2 from the germline V gene are SEHNR and FQNEAQ (reference sequence). Full variable domain (rest looked up from reference TRBV7-9 and TRBJ2-2): DTGVSQNPRHKITKRGQNVTFRCDPISEHNRLYWYRQTLGQGPEFLTYFQNEAQLEKSRLLSDRFSAERPKGSFSTLEIQRTEQGDSAMYLCASSNPSANTGELFFGEGSRLTVL.

CDR3 in DNA: TGTGCCAGCAGCGTCGTGGGATGGGGGAACTATGGCTACACCTTC. It specifies CASSVVGWGNYGYTF. J is TRBJ1-2 and V is TRBV9, with D perhaps matching TRBD1 (5 bases). The CDR3 covers 15 residues. Germline V gene sequence: CDR1 SGDLS, CDR2 YYNGEE. V shed 2 bases and J shed 2 bases, with 13 bases lying between them.

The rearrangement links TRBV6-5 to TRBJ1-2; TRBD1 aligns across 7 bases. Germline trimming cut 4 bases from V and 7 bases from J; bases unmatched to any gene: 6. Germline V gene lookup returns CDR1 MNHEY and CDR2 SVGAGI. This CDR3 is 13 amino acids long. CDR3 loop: CASSFAGGSGYTF. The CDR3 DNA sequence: TGTGCCAGCAGTTTTGCAGGGGGTTCTGGCTACACCTTC.

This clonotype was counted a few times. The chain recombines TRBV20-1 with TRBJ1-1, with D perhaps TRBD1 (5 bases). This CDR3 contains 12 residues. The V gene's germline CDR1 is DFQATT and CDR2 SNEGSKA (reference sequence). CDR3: CSSRGGRTEAFF. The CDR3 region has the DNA TGCAGCTCCCGGGGGGGTAGGACTGAAGCTTTCTTT.

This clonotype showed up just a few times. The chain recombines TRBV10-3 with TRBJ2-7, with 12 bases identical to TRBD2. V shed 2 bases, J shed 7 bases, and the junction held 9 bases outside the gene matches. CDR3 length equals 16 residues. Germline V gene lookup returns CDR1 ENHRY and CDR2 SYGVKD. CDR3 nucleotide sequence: TGTGCCATCAGTGAGGGACTAGCGGGAACGTCCTGGGAGCAGTACTTC. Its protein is CAISEGLAGTSWEQYF.

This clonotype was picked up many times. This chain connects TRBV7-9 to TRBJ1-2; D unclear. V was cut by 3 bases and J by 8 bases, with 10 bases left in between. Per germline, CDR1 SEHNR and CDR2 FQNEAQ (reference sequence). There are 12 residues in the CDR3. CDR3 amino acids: CASSLEHQGYTF. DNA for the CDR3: TGTGCCAGCAGCTTGGAGCATCAAGGCTACACCTTC.

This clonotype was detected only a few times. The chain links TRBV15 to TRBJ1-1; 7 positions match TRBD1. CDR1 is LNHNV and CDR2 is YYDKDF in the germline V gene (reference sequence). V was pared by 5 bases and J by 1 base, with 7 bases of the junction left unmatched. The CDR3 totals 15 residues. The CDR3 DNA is TGTGCCACCAGCTCCGGAAGGGGGCAGAACACTGAAGCTTTCTTT. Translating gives CATSSGRGQNTEAFF.

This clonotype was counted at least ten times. In nucleotides, the CDR3 is TGTGCCAGCAGCTTAGGATCTAGCGGGGGCGGGAACACGCAGTATTTT. Translating it yields CASSLGSSGGGNTQYF. The chain couples TRBV7-2 to TRBJ2-3; 10 bases are a match to TRBD2. This CDR3 region has 16 residues. V was pared by 1 base and J by 9 bases, with 10 bases of the junction left unmatched. Germline CDR1 SGHTA, CDR2 FQGNSA.

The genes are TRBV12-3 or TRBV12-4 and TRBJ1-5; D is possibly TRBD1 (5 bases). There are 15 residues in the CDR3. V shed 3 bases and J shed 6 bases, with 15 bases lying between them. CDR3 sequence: CASSFGQGGGQPQHF. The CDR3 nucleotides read TGTGCCAGCAGTTTTGGGCAGGGAGGTGGTCAGCCCCAGCATTTT.

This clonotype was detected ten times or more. CDR3 region: CASSFIRETQYF. CDR3 nucleotides: TGCGCCAGCAGCTTTATCAGGGAGACCCAGTACTTC. The chain employs TRBV5-1 and TRBJ2-5; D ambiguous. The CDR3 runs to 12 residues. Germline V lookup: CDR1 SGHRS, CDR2 YFSETQ. The ends were cut back, 2 bases at V and 5 bases at J, with 7 bases in the middle.

The CDR3 region has the DNA TGTGCCATCAGTGATCGGGGACTAGCGGGAGTCTACGAGCAGTACTTC. It specifies CAISDRGLAGVYEQYF. V usage is TRBV10-3 and J usage is TRBJ2-7, with 14 positions matching TRBD2. With V trimmed by 3 bases and J by 3 bases, 4 bases remained unmatched. The germline V gene has CDR1 ENHRY and CDR2 SYGVKD. The CDR3 extends over 16 amino acids.

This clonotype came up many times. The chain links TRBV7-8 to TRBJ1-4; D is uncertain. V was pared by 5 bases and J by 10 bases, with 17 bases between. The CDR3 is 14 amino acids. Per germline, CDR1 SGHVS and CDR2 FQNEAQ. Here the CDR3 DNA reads TGTGCCAGCAGCACCTTAACAGTGGCGGGAAAACTGTTTTTT. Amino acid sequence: CASSTLTVAGKLFF.

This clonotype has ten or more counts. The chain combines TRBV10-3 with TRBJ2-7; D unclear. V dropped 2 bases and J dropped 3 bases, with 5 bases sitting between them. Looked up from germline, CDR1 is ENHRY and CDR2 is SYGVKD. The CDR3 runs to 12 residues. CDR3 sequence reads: CAISENGYEQYF. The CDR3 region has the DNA TGTGCCATCAGTGAGAACGGCTACGAGCAGTACTTC.

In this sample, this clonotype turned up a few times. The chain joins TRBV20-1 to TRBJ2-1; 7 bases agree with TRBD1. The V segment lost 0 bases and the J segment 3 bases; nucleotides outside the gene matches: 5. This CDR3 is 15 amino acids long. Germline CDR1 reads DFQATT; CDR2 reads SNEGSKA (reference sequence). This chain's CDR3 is CSARDMDRIYNEQFF. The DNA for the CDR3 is TGCAGTGCTAGAGATATGGACAGGATCTACAATGAGCAGTTCTTC.

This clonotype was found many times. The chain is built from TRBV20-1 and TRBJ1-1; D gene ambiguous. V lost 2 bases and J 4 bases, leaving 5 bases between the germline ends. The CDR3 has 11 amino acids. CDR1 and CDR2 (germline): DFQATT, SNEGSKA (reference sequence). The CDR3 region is CSARFGTEAFF. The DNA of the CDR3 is TGCAGTGCTAGATTTGGCACTGAAGCTTTCTTT.

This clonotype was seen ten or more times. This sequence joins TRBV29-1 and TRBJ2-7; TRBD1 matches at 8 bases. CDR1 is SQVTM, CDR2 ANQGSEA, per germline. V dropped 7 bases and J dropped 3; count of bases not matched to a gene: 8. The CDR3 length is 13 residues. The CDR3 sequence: CSASGTGLYEQYF. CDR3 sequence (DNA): TGCAGCGCATCAGGGACAGGTCTCTACGAGCAGTACTTC.

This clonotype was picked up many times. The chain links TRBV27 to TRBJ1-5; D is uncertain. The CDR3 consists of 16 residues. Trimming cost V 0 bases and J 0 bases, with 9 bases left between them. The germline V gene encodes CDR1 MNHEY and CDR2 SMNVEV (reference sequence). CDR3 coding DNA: TGTGCCAGCAGTTTATCGTCGGGAATTAGCAATCAGCCCCAGCATTTT. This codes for CASSLSSGISNQPQHF.

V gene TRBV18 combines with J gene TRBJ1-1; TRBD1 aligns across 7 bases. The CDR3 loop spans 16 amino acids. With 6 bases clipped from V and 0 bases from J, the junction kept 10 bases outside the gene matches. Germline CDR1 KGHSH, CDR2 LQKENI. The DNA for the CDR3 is TGTGCCAGCTCCCCCGGGACAGTCACCATGAACACTGAAGCTTTCTTT. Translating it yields CASSPGTVTMNTEAFF.

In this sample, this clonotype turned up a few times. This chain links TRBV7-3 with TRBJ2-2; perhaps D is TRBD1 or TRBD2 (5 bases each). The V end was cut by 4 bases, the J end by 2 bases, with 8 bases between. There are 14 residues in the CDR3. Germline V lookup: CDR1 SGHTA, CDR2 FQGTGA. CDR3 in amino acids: CASSWDLNTGELFF. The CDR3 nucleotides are TGTGCCAGCAGCTGGGACCTAAACACCGGGGAGCTGTTTTTT. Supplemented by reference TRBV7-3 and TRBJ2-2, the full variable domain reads GAGVSQTPSNKVTEKGKYVELRCDPISGHTALYWYRQSLGQGPEFLIYFQGTGAADDSGLPNDRFFAVRPEGSVSTLKIQRTERGDSAVYLCASSWDLNTGELFFGEGSRLTVL.

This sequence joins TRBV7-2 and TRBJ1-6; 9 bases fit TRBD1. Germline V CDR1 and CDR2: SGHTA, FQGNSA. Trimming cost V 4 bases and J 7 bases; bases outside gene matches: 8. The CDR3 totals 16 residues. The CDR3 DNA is TGTGCCAGCAGCTCGGACAGGGGATCTGCGAATTCACCCCTCCACTTT. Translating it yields CASSSDRGSANSPLHF.

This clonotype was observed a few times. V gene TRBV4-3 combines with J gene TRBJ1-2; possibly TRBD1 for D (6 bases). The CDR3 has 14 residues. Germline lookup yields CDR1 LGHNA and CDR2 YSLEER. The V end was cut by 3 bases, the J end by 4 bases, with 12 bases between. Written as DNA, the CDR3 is TGCGCCAGCAGCCATTCAGGGGCGGGCTATGGCTACACCTTC. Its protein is CASSHSGAGYGYTF.

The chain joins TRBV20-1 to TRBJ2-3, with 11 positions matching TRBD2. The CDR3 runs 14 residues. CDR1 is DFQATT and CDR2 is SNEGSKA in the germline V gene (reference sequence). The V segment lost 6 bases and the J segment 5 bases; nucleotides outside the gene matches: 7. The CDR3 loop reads CSAISGGAKDTQYF. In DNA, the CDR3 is TGCAGTGCCATTAGCGGGGGGGCGAAAGATACGCAGTATTTT.

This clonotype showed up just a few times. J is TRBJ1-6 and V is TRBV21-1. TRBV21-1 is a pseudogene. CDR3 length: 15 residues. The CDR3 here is CASPLGFPRASPLHF. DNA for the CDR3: TGTGCCAGCCCGCTGGGTTTCCCGAGGGCTTCACCCCTCCACTTT.

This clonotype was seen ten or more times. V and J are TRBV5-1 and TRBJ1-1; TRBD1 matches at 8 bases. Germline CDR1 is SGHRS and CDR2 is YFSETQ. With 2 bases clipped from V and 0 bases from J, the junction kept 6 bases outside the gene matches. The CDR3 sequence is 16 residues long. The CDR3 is CASSFQGALLNTEAFF. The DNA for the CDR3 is TGCGCCAGCAGCTTCCAGGGGGCTTTGCTGAACACTGAAGCTTTCTTT.

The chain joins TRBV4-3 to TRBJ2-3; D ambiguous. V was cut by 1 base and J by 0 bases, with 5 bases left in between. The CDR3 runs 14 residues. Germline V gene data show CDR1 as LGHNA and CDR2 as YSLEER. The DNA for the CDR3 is TGCGCCAGCAGCCAAGCCCTGAGCACAGATACGCAGTATTTT. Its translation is CASSQALSTDTQYF.